This entry lists 21 T cell receptor beta chains sequenced from one sample in a study of breast tumors, draining lymph nodes, adjacent tissues. The lymph nodes were axillary draining lymph nodes from breast cancer patients. TCRdb used MiXCR to reprocess the multiplex PCR reads, holding one entry per CDR3 protein. The table records approximately 180,000 distinct CDR3 sequences, roughly a third of them present only once. Sample: axillary lymph node tissue. Receptors were obtained from a female donor with breast cancer. Some clones in this sample may be carry-over from other donors' samples.

This clonotype came up many times. The chain joins TRBV20-1 to TRBJ2-7; 11 bases fit TRBD2. This CDR3 has 15 residues. V lost 5 bases to trimming and J lost 1 base; unmatched junction nucleotides: 7. Germline values: CDR1 DFQATT, CDR2 SNEGSKA (reference sequence). The CDR3 DNA reads TGCAGTGCTGAAGGGGGACTAGCGGTATCCTACGAGCAGTACTTC. Its protein product is CSAEGGLAVSYEQYF.

This clonotype was recorded at least ten times. Since the CDR3 does not end with the conserved phenylalanine or tryptophan, this likely comes from a read error. J is TRBJ1-5 and V is TRBV19; D ambiguous. V was cut by 4 bases and J by 4 bases, with 11 bases left in between. The CDR3 runs 14 residues. Germline CDR1 and CDR2: LNHDA and SQIVND (reference sequence). The CDR3 bases are TGTGCCAGTAGTAGGCTTTGGGGTAATCAGCCCCAGCATTCT. This sequence encodes CASSRLWGNQPQHS.

This clonotype showed up just a few times. This may arise from a read error, as a much more abundant clone is one base away. V and J are TRBV9 and TRBJ2-5; 13 bases line up with TRBD2. The CDR3 has 15 amino acids. Germline values: CDR1 SGDLS, CDR2 YYNGEE. The CDR3 sequence: CASSAGTSGTKTPYF. For the CDR3, the DNA is TGTGCCAGCAGCGCCGGGACTAGCGGGACCAAGACCCCGTACTTC.

At least ten counts were recorded for this clonotype. The chain is built from TRBV12-3 or TRBV12-4 and TRBJ1-3; D might be TRBD1 (6 bases). V lost 6 bases and J lost 4, with 16 bases in between. The CDR3 loop spans 15 amino acids. CDR3 nucleotide sequence: TGTGCCAGCAGCCGAAGGGGGGCAGGAGGAAACACCATATATTTT. Translated: CASSRRGAGGNTIYF.

This clonotype appeared many times. The V and J genes are TRBV3-1 and TRBJ2-7; weak D call: TRBD1 (6 bases). CDR1 is LGHDT and CDR2 is YNNKEL in the germline V gene (reference sequence). The CDR3 covers 13 residues. The V gene lost 3 bases and the J gene lost 6 bases, with 12 bases spanning the gap. The CDR3 is CASSHPTGSEQYF. The CDR3 region has the DNA TGTGCCAGCAGCCATCCTACAGGGAGCGAGCAGTACTTC.

This clonotype was observed at least ten times. This chain uses TRBV12-3 or TRBV12-4 with TRBJ2-1; 10 positions agree with TRBD2. The junction had 11 bases not matched to a gene; V was cut back by 6 bases and J by 6 bases. The CDR3 is made up of 16 amino acids. The CDR3 loop is CASSFRGSGRTNEQFF. The CDR3 DNA reads TGTGCCAGCAGCTTCCGTGGTAGCGGGAGGACCAATGAGCAGTTCTTC.

Of note for this clonotype: At one end the junction does not follow the germline gene, possibly because of a read error. The rearrangement uses TRBV7-7 and TRBJ1-2; D ambiguous. The CDR3 extends over 13 amino acids. The germline V gene encodes CDR1 SSHAT and CDR2 FNYEAQ (reference sequence). CDR3 loop: CAGSAQFNYGYTF. The CDR3, as DNA: TGTGCTGGCAGCGCACAGTTCAACTATGGCTACACCTTT.

With regard to this clonotype: The DNA is omitted, as the CDR3 cannot be located on it reliably, and the CDR3 follows TCRdb's listing. The chain couples TRBV7-6 to TRBJ1-5; TRBD1, the table's D call, lacks a check against the DNA. Germline assignment: CDR1 SGHVS and CDR2 FNYEAQ. The CDR3 extends over 21 residues, inclusive of both ends. CDR3 residues: CASSLASIYLGLHLRFGDQHF.

In this sample, this clonotype turned up many times. In DNA form, the CDR3 reads TGTGCCAGCAGGGGGTTAAATAGCGGTTTTATAGATACGCAGTATTTT. Its translation is CASRGLNSGFIDTQYF. The chain couples TRBV12-3 or TRBV12-4 to TRBJ2-3; weak D call: TRBD2 (6 bases). V lost 6 bases to trimming and J lost 5 bases, with 21 bases between them. This CDR3 has 16 amino acids.

This chain uses TRBV28 with TRBJ1-3, with D perhaps TRBD1 (5 bases). Germline lookup yields CDR1 MDHEN and CDR2 SYDVKM. Trimming took 6 bases from V and 2 from J, leaving 11 bases between them. This CDR3 spans 14 amino acids. The CDR3 reads CASSPGTAGNTIYF. CDR3 bases: TGTGCCAGCAGCCCTGGGACCGCTGGAAACACCATATATTTT.

This clonotype appeared many times. This sequence joins TRBV7-9 and TRBJ2-1, with 7 nucleotides matching TRBD2. Trimming removed 1 base from V and 9 bases from J; junction bases left unmatched: 6. CDR1 is SEHNR, CDR2 FQNEAQ, per germline (reference sequence). CDR3 length equals 14 residues. The CDR3 DNA reads TGTGCCAGCAGCTTAGATCAAGGGAGGGCTGAGCAGTTCTTC. Its protein is CASSLDQGRAEQFF.

The chain uses TRBV7-9 and TRBJ2-1; maybe TRBD2 (5 bases). Germline V gives CDR1 SEHNR, CDR2 FQNEAQ (reference sequence). Deletions cut 11 bases from V and 2 bases from J, with 16 bases between. CDR3 length: 14 residues. The CDR3 region has the DNA TGTGCCGGCGGCTTAGCGACTGCCTACAATGAGCAGTTCTTC. Translation: CAGGLATAYNEQFF.

This clonotype occurred many times. The genes are TRBV19 and TRBJ2-2; 9 nucleotides match TRBD2. CDR1 and CDR2 from the germline V gene are LNHDA and SQIVND (reference sequence). This CDR3 has 15 amino acids. The V and J ends lost 7 bases and 7 bases, in that order; junction bases with no gene match: 10. This CDR3 is CASTFAGGPIGELFF. DNA for the CDR3: TGTGCCAGTACCTTCGCGGGAGGGCCTATCGGGGAGCTGTTTTTT.

This clonotype was picked up many times. The genes are TRBV9 and TRBJ1-4, with D tentatively TRBD1 (5 bases). Germline values: CDR1 SGDLS, CDR2 YYNGEE. CDR3 length: 13 amino acids. V gave up 4 bases and J gave up 7 bases, with 11 bases separating them. CDR3 nucleotides: TGTGCCAGCAGCAACACCGGGGGTGAAAAACTGTTTTTT. Translating gives CASSNTGGEKLFF. Full variable domain (rest looked up from reference TRBV9 and TRBJ1-4): DSGVTQTPKHLITATGQRVTLRCSPRSGDLSVYWYQQSLDQGLQFLIQYYNGEERAKGNILERFSAQQFPDLHSELNLSSLELGDSALYFCASSNTGGEKLFFGSGTQLSVL.

This chain links TRBV7-2 with TRBJ1-6; D not resolved. The V end lost 5 bases, the J end lost 10 bases, and 12 bases lay between the germline ends. CDR3 length: 13 amino acids. Germline CDR1 SGHTA, CDR2 FQGNSA. The CDR3 region has the DNA TGTGCCAGCAGCGCTCCCACGCGCTCACCCCTCCACTTT. It translates to CASSAPTRSPLHF.

This clonotype was recorded a few times. No conserved phenylalanine or tryptophan is present at the end of the CDR3, so a read error is the likely explanation. The limits of the CDR3 on the DNA are not certain, so only TCRdb's listed CDR3 is given. The genes are TRBV7-9 and TRBJ2-7; the table names TRBD1, a call not compared with the DNA. Germline V gives CDR1 SEHNR, CDR2 FQNEAQ (reference sequence). The CDR3 length equals 10 residues, ends included. CDR3 sequence reads: CASSLVVRGI.

This clonotype was counted at least ten times. Given a much more abundant clone one base away, this may be a read error. The gene calls are TRBV6-2 or TRBV6-3 and TRBJ2-2; the D is unclear. The CDR3 runs to 13 residues. V was pared by 6 bases and J by 4 bases, with 9 bases between. Germline V CDR1 and CDR2: MNHEY, SVGEGT. DNA for the CDR3: TGTGCCAGCAGCCGGACCGCCACCGGGGAGCTGTTTTTT. Its protein is CASSRTATGELFF.

The sample holds many counts of this clonotype. The V and J genes are TRBV18 and TRBJ1-3; no clear D. Germline CDR1 is KGHSH and CDR2 is LQKENI. This CDR3 is built from 14 residues. The ends were cut back, 3 bases at V and 4 bases at J, with 10 bases in the middle. The CDR3 bases are TGTGCCAGCTCACCCCAATCTGGGGGAAACACCATATATTTT. Its protein product is CASSPQSGGNTIYF.

The table lists this clonotype with many counts. The CDR3 coding sequence is TGTGCCAGCAGCAAAGGAGGGGGGGCGCCGGGTGGCTACACCTTC. Protein: CASSKGGGAPGGYTF. This sequence joins TRBV7-9 and TRBJ1-2, with D possibly TRBD1 on 6 matching bases. The germline V gene encodes CDR1 SEHNR and CDR2 FQNEAQ (reference sequence). V was clipped by 5 bases and J by 7 bases, with 20 bases between them. CDR3 length: 15 amino acids.

J is TRBJ2-1 and V is TRBV24-1; 9 bases are shared with TRBD2. Germline CDR1 reads KGHDR; CDR2 reads SFDVKD. Trimming removed 4 bases from V and 12 bases from J; junction bases left unmatched: 18. CDR3 length equals 17 residues. The CDR3 nucleotides are TGTGCCACCAGTGACTCGATAGCGGGAGCCTTCCGCGATGGGCAGTTCTTC. This codes for CATSDSIAGAFRDGQFF.

The chain is built from TRBV3-1 and TRBJ1-5, with 10 bases identical to TRBD1. This CDR3 spans 14 amino acids. With 3 bases clipped from V and 6 bases from J, the junction kept 2 bases outside the gene matches. The V gene's germline CDR1 is LGHDT and CDR2 YNNKEL (reference sequence). CDR3 amino acids: CASSHGTGAQPQHF. CDR3 DNA: TGTGCCAGCAGCCATGGGACAGGGGCTCAGCCCCAGCATTTT.